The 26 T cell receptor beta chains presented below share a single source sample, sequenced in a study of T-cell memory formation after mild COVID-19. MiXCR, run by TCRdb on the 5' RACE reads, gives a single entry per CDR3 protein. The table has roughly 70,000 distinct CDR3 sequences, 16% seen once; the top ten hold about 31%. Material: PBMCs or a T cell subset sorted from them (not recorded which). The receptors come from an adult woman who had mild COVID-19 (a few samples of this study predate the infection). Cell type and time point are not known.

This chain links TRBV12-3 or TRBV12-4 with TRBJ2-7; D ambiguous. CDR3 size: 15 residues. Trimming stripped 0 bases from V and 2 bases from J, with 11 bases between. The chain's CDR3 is CASSLAAGPAYEQYF. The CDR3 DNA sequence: TGTGCCAGCAGTTTAGCGGCCGGACCCGCCTACGAGCAGTACTTC.

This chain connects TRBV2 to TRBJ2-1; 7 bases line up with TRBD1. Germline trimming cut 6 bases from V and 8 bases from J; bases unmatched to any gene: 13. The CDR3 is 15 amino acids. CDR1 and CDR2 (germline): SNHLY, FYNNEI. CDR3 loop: CASSRGGQRTDEQFF. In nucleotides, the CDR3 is TGTGCCAGCAGCCGAGGGGGACAGAGAACCGATGAGCAGTTCTTC. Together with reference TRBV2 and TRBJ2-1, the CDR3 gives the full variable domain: EPEVTQTPSHQVTQMGQEVILRCVPISNHLYFYWYRQILGQKVEFLVSFYNNEISEKSEIFDDQFSVERPDGSNFTLKIRSTKLEDSAMYFCASSRGGQRTDEQFFGPGTRLTVL.

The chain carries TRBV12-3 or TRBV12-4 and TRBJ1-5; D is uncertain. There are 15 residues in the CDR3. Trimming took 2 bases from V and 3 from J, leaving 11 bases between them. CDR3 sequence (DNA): TGTGCCAGCAGTTTAAGATTGGACTTCAATCAGCCCCAGCATTTT. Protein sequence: CASSLRLDFNQPQHF.

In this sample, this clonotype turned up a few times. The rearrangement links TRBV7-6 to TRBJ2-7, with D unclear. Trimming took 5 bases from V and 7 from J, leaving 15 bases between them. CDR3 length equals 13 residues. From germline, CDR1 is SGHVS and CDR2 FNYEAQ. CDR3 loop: CASSLGPGGEQYF. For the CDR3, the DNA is TGTGCCAGCAGCCTCGGCCCAGGTGGTGAGCAGTACTTC.

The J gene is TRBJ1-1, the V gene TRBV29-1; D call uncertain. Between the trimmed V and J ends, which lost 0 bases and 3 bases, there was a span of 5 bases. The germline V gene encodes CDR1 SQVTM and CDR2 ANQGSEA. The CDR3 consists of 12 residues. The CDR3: CSVEETDTEAFF. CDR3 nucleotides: TGCAGCGTTGAAGAGACGGACACTGAAGCTTTCTTT.

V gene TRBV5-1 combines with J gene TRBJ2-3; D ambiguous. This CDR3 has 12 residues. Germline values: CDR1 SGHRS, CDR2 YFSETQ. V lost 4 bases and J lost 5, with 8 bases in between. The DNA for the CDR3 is TGCGCCAGCAGCACCAGAGAAGATACGCAGTATTTT. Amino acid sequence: CASSTREDTQYF.

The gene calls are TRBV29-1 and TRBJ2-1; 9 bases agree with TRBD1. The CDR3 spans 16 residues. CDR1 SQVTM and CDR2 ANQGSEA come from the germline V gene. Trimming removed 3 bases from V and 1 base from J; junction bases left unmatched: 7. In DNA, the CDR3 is TGCAGCGTTGAGGGCAGACAGGGGGGGTCCTACAATGAGCAGTTCTTC. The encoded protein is CSVEGRQGGSYNEQFF.

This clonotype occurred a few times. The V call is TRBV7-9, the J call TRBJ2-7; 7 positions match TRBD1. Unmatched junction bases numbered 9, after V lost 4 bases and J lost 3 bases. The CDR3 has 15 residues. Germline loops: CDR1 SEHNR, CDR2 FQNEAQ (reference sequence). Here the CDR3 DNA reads TGTGCCAGCAGCTCCCCGGGACAGAAGGTCTACGAGCAGTACTTC. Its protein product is CASSSPGQKVYEQYF.

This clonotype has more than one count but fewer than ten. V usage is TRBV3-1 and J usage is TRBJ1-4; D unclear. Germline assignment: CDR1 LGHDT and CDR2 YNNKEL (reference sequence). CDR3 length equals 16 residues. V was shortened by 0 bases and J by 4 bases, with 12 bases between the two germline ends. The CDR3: CASSQDWAIHNEKLFF. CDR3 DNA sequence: TGTGCCAGCAGCCAAGATTGGGCAATACATAATGAAAAACTGTTTTTT.

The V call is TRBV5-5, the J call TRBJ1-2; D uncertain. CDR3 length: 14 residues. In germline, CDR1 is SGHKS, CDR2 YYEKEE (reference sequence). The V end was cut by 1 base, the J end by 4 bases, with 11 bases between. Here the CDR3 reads CASSLLEEGYGYTF. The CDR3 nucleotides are TGTGCCAGCAGCTTGTTAGAGGAGGGCTATGGCTACACCTTC.

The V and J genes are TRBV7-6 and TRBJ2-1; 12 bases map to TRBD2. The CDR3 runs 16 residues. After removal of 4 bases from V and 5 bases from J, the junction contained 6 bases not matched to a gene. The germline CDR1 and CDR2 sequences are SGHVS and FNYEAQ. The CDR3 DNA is TGTGCCAGCAGCTCAAGACTAGCGGGAGACCACAATGAGCAGTTCTTC. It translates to CASSSRLAGDHNEQFF.

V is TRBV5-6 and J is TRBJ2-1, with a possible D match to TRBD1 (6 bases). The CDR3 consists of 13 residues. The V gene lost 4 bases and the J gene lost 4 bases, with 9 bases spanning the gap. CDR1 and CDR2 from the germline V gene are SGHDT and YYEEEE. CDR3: CASSRTAYNEQFF. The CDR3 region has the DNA TGTGCCAGCAGCCGGACAGCATACAATGAGCAGTTCTTC.

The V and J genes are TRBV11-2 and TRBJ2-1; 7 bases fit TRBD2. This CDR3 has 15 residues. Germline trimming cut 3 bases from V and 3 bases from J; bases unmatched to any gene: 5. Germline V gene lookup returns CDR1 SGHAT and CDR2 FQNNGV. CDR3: CASSFTGGGYNEQFF. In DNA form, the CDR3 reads TGTGCCAGCAGCTTCACTGGCGGGGGCTACAATGAGCAGTTCTTC.

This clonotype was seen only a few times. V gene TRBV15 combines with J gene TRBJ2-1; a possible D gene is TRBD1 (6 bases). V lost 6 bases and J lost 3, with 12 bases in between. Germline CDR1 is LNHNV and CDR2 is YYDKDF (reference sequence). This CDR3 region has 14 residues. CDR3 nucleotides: TGTGCCACCAGTGACAGGCATGACTACAATGAGCAGTTCTTC. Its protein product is CATSDRHDYNEQFF. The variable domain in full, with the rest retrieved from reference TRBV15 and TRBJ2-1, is DAMVIQNPRYQVTQFGKPVTLSCSQTLNHNVMYWYQQKSSQAPKLLFHYYDKDFNNEADTPDNFQSRRPNTSFCFLDIRSPGLGDTAMYLCATSDRHDYNEQFFGPGTRLTVL.

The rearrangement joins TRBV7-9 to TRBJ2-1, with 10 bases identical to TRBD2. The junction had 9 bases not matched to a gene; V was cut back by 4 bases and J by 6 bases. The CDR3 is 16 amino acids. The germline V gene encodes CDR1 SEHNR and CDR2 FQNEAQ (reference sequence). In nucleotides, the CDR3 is TGTGCCAGCAGCTCGCAAGCGGGAGGGGTCCCCAATGAGCAGTTCTTC. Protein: CASSSQAGGVPNEQFF.

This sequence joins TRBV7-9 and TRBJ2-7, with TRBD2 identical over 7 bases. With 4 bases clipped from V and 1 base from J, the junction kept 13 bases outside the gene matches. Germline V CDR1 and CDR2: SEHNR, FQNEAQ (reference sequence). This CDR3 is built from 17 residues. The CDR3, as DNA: TGTGCCAGCAGCTCGAGAATCGGGCAGGGAGGGTCCTACGAGCAGTACTTC. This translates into CASSSRIGQGGSYEQYF. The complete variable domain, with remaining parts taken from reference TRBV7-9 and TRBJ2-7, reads DTGVSQNPRHKITKRGQNVTFRCDPISEHNRLYWYRQTLGQGPEFLTYFQNEAQLEKSRLLSDRFSAERPKGSFSTLEIQRTEQGDSAMYLCASSSRIGQGGSYEQYFGPGTRLTVT.

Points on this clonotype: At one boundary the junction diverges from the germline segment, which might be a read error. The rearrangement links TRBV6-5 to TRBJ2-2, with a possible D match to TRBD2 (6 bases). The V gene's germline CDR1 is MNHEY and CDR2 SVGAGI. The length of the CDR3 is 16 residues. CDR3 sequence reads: CASSPGTHHFTWELFF. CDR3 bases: TGTGCCAGCAGCCCCGGGACTCATCATTTCACCTGGGAGCTGTTTTTT.

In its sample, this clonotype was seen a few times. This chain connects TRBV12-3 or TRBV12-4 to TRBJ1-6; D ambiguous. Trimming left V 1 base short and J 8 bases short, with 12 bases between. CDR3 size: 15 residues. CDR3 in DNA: TGTGCCAGCAGTTTAGGACACCTCGGGGATTCACCCCTCCACTTT. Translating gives CASSLGHLGDSPLHF.

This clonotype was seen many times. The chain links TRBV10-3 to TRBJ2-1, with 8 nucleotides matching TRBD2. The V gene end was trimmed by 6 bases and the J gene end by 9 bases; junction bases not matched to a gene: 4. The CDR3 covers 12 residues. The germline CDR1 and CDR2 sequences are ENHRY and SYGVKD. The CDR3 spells CAIRKTSGEQFF. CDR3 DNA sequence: TGTGCCATCAGAAAAACTAGCGGTGAGCAGTTCTTC.

CDR3 bases: TGTGCCAGCAGCGTGTCTGACAGGGGGCGTAACGAGCAGTACTTC. This encodes CASSVSDRGRNEQYF. This rearrangement joins TRBV9 to TRBJ2-7, with TRBD1 matching 10 bases. The CDR3 loop spans 15 amino acids. Germline-derived CDR1 and CDR2 are SGDLS and YYNGEE. V was clipped by 2 bases and J by 5 bases; unmatched bases: 7.

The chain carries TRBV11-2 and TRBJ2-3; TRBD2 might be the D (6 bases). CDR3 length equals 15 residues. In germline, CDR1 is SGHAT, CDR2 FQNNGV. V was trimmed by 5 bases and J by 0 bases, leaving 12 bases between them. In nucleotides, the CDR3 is TGTGCCAGCAGCGGGAGGCCGACTAGCACAGATACGCAGTATTTT. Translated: CASSGRPTSTDTQYF. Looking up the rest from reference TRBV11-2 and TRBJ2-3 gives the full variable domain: EAGVAQSPRYKIIEKRQSVAFWCNPISGHATLYWYQQILGQGPKLLIQFQNNGVVDDSQLPKDRFSAERLKGVDSTLKIQPAKLEDSAVYLCASSGRPTSTDTQYFGPGTRLTVL.

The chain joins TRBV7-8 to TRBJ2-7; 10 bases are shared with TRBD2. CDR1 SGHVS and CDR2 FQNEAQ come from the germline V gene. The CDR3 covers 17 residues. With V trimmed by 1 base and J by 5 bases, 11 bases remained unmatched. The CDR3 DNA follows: TGTGCCAGCAGCTTAGGGTCGGGGCTAGCGGGAGATCACGAGCAGTACTTC. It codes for CASSLGSGLAGDHEQYF.

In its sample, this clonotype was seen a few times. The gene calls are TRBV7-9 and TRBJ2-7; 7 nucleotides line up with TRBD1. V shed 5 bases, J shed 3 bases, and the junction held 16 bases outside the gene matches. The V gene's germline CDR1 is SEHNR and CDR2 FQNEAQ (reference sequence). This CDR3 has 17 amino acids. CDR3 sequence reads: CASSAAGPGQPFYEQYF. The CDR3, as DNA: TGTGCCAGCAGCGCCGCGGGTCCGGGACAGCCCTTCTACGAGCAGTACTTC.

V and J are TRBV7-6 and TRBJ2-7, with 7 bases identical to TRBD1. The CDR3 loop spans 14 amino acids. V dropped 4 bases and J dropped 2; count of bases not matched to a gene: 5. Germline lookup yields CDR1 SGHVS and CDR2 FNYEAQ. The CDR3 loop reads CASSSDRPPYEQYF. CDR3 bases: TGTGCCAGCAGCTCGGACAGGCCGCCCTACGAGCAGTACTTC.

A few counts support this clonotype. This CDR3 reads CASSVAGGARYGYTF. The CDR3 DNA reads TGTGCCAGCAGCGTAGCCGGGGGGGCGCGGTATGGCTACACCTTC. This chain uses TRBV9 with TRBJ1-2; TRBD1 is a possible D gene (6 bases). The V gene lost 0 bases and the J gene lost 5 bases, with 14 bases spanning the gap. The CDR3 has 15 amino acids. Germline CDR1 SGDLS, CDR2 YYNGEE.

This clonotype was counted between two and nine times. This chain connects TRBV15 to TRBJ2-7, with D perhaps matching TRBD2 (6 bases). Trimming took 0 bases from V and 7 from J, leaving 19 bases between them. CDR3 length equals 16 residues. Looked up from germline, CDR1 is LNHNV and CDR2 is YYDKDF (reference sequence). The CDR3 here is CATSRDRGGSLREQYF. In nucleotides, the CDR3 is TGTGCCACCAGCAGAGATCGTGGGGGGAGTCTGCGGGAGCAGTACTTC.